The 22 T cell receptor beta chains listed next were all sequenced from one sample in a study of technical replicates of blood from a handful of donors. Clones were sequenced by immunoSEQ multiplex PCR, and TCRdb holds only the in-frame ones, with some missing. This sample has more than 65,000 clones, with around 96% found just once. Sequenced sample: T cells isolated from PBMCs. These receptor sequences come from a human donor in good health.

The CDR3 sequence is CASSLGMGYPYEQYF. CDR3 DNA sequence: TGTGCCAGCAGCTTAGGGATGGGCTACCCATACGAGCAGTACTTC. The rearrangement uses TRBV7-6 and TRBJ2-7; no clear D. CDR1 and CDR2 from the germline V gene are SGHVS and FNYEAQ. The CDR3 has 15 amino acids. The germline V and J ends were trimmed by 1 base and 4 bases, with 14 bases remaining between them.

This sequence joins TRBV6-5 and TRBJ2-1, with D hard to call. Germline CDR1 MNHEY, CDR2 SVGAGI. The CDR3 is made up of 13 amino acids. V was cut by 2 bases and J by 1 base, with 3 bases left in between. The CDR3 DNA is TGTGCCAGCAGTTACCGGTCCTACAATGAGCAGTTCTTC. The encoded protein is CASSYRSYNEQFF.

The chain employs TRBV7-9 and TRBJ1-2, with D unresolved. V lost 0 bases, J lost 6 bases, and 14 bases lay in between. From germline, CDR1 is SEHNR and CDR2 FQNEAQ (reference sequence). The CDR3 runs 15 residues. In nucleotides, the CDR3 is TGTGCCAGCAGCTTAGCGGATGAGGGAGTTAATGGCTACACCTTC. Its protein product is CASSLADEGVNGYTF.

J is TRBJ2-5 and V is TRBV7-8; 8 bases map to TRBD2. Trimming cost V 4 bases and J 5 bases; bases outside gene matches: 9. The CDR3 is 15 residues long. From germline, CDR1 is SGHVS and CDR2 FQNEAQ. The CDR3 spells CASSSSGGGPETQYF. CDR3 sequence (DNA): TGTGCCAGCAGCTCATCCGGGGGGGGCCCGGAGACCCAGTACTTC. Combining the CDR3 with reference TRBV7-8 and TRBJ2-5 gives the whole variable domain GAGVSQSPRYKVAKRGQDVALRCDPISGHVSLFWYQQALGQGPEFLTYFQNEAQLDKSGLPSDRFFAERPEGSVSTLKIQRTQQEDSAVYLCASSSSGGGPETQYFGPGTRLLVL.

The J gene is TRBJ2-5, the V gene TRBV19; D uncertain. Trimming pared 3 bases from V and 5 bases from J, leaving 10 bases between. Germline CDR1 reads LNHDA; CDR2 reads SQIVND (reference sequence). This CDR3 region has 13 residues. CDR3 in DNA: TGTGCCAGTAGTATCGACGTGAGGGAGACCCAGTACTTC. Amino acid sequence: CASSIDVRETQYF.

The J gene is TRBJ1-1, the V gene TRBV9; a possible D gene is TRBD1 (5 bases). The CDR3 is made up of 19 amino acids. Trimming removed 0 bases at V and 5 bases at J, with 26 bases between. Germline V lookup: CDR1 SGDLS, CDR2 YYNGEE. Here the CDR3 DNA reads TGTGCCAGCAGCGTAGGGTTCTATTTGGGACCCGGGGGAGTTACTGAAGCTTTCTTT. Its protein product is CASSVGFYLGPGGVTEAFF. The whole variable domain, filled in from reference TRBV9 and TRBJ1-1, reads DSGVTQTPKHLITATGQRVTLRCSPRSGDLSVYWYQQSLDQGLQFLIQYYNGEERAKGNILERFSAQQFPDLHSELNLSSLELGDSALYFCASSVGFYLGPGGVTEAFFGQGTRLTVV.

The rearrangement uses TRBV19 and TRBJ1-1; no clear D. Germline CDR1 reads LNHDA; CDR2 reads SQIVND (reference sequence). The CDR3 totals 13 residues. V was trimmed by 2 bases and J by 4 bases, leaving 8 bases between them. The CDR3: CASSIKSGTEAFF. The CDR3 DNA is TGTGCCAGTAGTATAAAGTCAGGCACTGAAGCTTTCTTT.

V gene TRBV12-5 combines with J gene TRBJ2-1; D is unresolved. The CDR3 runs to 13 residues. CDR1 and CDR2 from the germline V gene are LGHNT and FRNRAP. V lost 2 bases, J lost 6 bases, and 8 bases lay in between. This CDR3 reads CASGLWRINEQFF. DNA of the CDR3: TGTGCTAGTGGTTTGTGGCGGATCAATGAGCAGTTCTTC. The full variable domain, rest sourced from reference TRBV12-5 and TRBJ2-1, is DARVTQTPRHKVTEMGQEVTMRCQPILGHNTVFWYRQTMMQGLELLAYFRNRAPLDDSGMPKDRFSAEMPDATLATLKIQPSEPRDSAVYFCASGLWRINEQFFGPGTRLTVL.

This clone was recorded only once. The J gene is TRBJ2-7, the V gene TRBV6-5; D uncertain. Germline V gene data show CDR1 as MNHEY and CDR2 as SVGAGI. Trimming shortened V by 0 bases and J by 2 bases, and 8 bases separated the two germline ends. CDR3 size: 14 residues. CDR3 region: CASSYSEQPYEQYF. As DNA, the CDR3 is TGTGCCAGCAGTTACTCGGAACAGCCCTACGAGCAGTACTTC.

The V and J genes are TRBV9 and TRBJ1-2; no clear D gene. The V and J ends lost 3 bases and 5 bases respectively, with 11 bases between them. Germline lookup yields CDR1 SGDLS and CDR2 YYNGEE. CDR3 size: 13 residues. This CDR3 is CASSAVESYGYTF. For the CDR3, the DNA is TGTGCCAGCAGCGCCGTCGAGTCTTATGGCTACACCTTC.

The DNA of the CDR3 is TGTGCCAGCAGTCTCGCGGGAGATACGCAGTATTTT. Protein sequence: CASSLAGDTQYF. The chain is built from TRBV28 and TRBJ2-3; maybe TRBD2 (5 bases). The CDR3 extends over 12 amino acids. Germline CDR1 is MDHEN and CDR2 is SYDVKM. The V end lost 5 bases, the J end lost 5 bases, and 8 bases lay between the germline ends.

The chain is built from TRBV18 and TRBJ1-4; D ambiguous. In germline, CDR1 is KGHSH, CDR2 LQKENI. The CDR3 loop spans 14 amino acids. V lost 6 bases, J lost 0 bases, and 8 bases lay in between. CDR3 sequence: CASSHSATNEKLFF. DNA of the CDR3: TGTGCCAGCTCGCACAGTGCAACTAATGAAAAACTGTTTTTT. Full variable domain (missing parts from reference TRBV18 and TRBJ1-4): NAGVMQNPRHLVRRRGQEARLRCSPMKGHSHVYWYRQLPEEGLKFMVYLQKENIIDESGMPKERFSAEFPKEGPSILRIQQVVRGDSAAYFCASSHSATNEKLFFGSGTQLSVL.

In nucleotides, the CDR3 is TGCGCCAGCAGCTTGGGGGACAGGGGAAATGGCTACACCTTC. The encoded protein is CASSLGDRGNGYTF. The chain carries TRBV5-1 and TRBJ1-2; TRBD1 aligns across 10 bases. This CDR3 is 14 amino acids long. V lost 0 bases to trimming and J lost 6 bases; unmatched junction nucleotides: 2. The germline gives CDR1 SGHRS, CDR2 YFSETQ.

The chain couples TRBV28 to TRBJ2-3; D is unresolved. This CDR3 is built from 13 residues. CDR1 and CDR2 (germline): MDHEN, SYDVKM. V lost 7 bases, J lost 2 bases, and 10 bases lay in between. CDR3 sequence reads: CASTQKPTDTQYF. The CDR3 coding sequence is TGTGCCAGCACCCAAAAGCCCACAGATACGCAGTATTTT.

The chain joins TRBV4-1 to TRBJ1-5, with unresolved D. CDR1 is MGHRA, CDR2 YSYEKL, per germline. V lost 4 bases to trimming and J lost 0 bases, with 19 bases between them. The CDR3 contains 18 residues. CDR3: CASSLTGNPFNSNQPQHF. The DNA for the CDR3 is TGCGCCAGCAGCCTGACCGGGAACCCTTTTAATAGCAATCAGCCCCAGCATTTT.

The chain is built from TRBV7-2 and TRBJ2-1, with a tentative D call TRBD1 (6 bases). The CDR3 is 15 residues long. Trimming took off 1 base at V and 5 bases at J, with 12 bases between the two ends. Germline CDR1 is SGHTA and CDR2 is FQGNSA. CDR3 in amino acids: CASSLGRRGNNEQFF. In nucleotides, the CDR3 is TGTGCCAGCAGCTTAGGTCGCAGGGGCAACAATGAGCAGTTCTTC.

The V gene is TRBV28, the J gene TRBJ2-7, with TRBD2 identical over 10 bases. Trimming took 5 bases from V and 2 from J; bases not matched to a gene: 9. CDR1 and CDR2 from the germline V gene are MDHEN and SYDVKM. CDR3 size: 16 residues. The CDR3 here is CASSLVLAGTPYEQYF. DNA of the CDR3: TGTGCCAGCAGTCTTGTACTAGCGGGAACTCCCTACGAGCAGTACTTC.

The rearrangement uses TRBV27 and TRBJ2-7; possible D gene TRBD1, 5 bases. V was clipped by 3 bases and J by 4 bases, with 16 bases between them. The CDR3 length is 15 residues. Per the germline V gene, CDR1 is MNHEY and CDR2 is SMNVEV (reference sequence). The CDR3 loop is CASSLVRGRNYEQYF. CDR3 bases: TGTGCCAGCAGTTTGGTAAGGGGCCGCAATTACGAGCAGTACTTC.

The chain has TRBV19 and TRBJ2-5; tentatively, D is TRBD2 (5 bases). The ends were cut back, 6 bases at V and 2 bases at J, with 10 bases in the middle. The CDR3 loop spans 13 amino acids. Germline V CDR1 and CDR2: LNHDA, SQIVND (reference sequence). The CDR3 bases are TGTGCCAGTAGCTACGGGGAACAAGAGACCCAGTACTTC. As protein: CASSYGEQETQYF. Supplemented by reference TRBV19 and TRBJ2-5, the full variable domain reads DGGITQSPKYLFRKEGQNVTLSCEQNLNHDAMYWYRQDPGQGLRLIYYSQIVNDFQKGDIAEGYSVSREKKESFPLTVTSAQKNPTAFYLCASSYGEQETQYFGPGTRLLVL.

This CDR3 is CASSLRQGNYGYTF. The DNA for the CDR3 is TGTGCCAGCAGCCTCCGACAGGGGAACTATGGCTACACCTTC. The chain has TRBV9 and TRBJ1-2; the match to TRBD1 covers 8 bases. The CDR3 contains 14 residues. V was pared by 4 bases and J by 2 bases, with 4 bases of the junction left unmatched. CDR1 is SGDLS, CDR2 YYNGEE, per germline.

This clone was seen a single time. The V gene is TRBV25-1, the J gene TRBJ1-5, with D perhaps TRBD1 (6 bases). Trimming took off 2 bases at V and 5 bases at J, with 13 bases between the two ends. The V gene's germline CDR1 is MGHDK and CDR2 SYGVNS. The CDR3 sequence is 15 residues long. The CDR3 reads CASSETGTQYQPQHF. CDR3 sequence (DNA): TGTGCCAGCAGTGAAACCGGGACACAATATCAGCCCCAGCATTTT.

The chain recombines TRBV27 with TRBJ1-5, with D possibly being TRBD1 (6 bases). CDR3 length equals 14 residues. V was shortened by 5 bases and J by 4 bases, with 12 bases between the two germline ends. Germline CDR1 is MNHEY and CDR2 is SMNVEV (reference sequence). The CDR3 region is CASSKGQLNQPQHF. In nucleotides, the CDR3 is TGTGCCAGCAGTAAAGGACAGTTAAATCAGCCCCAGCATTTT.